These 3 T cell receptor beta chains originate from one sample sequenced in a study of T-cell reconstitution after alpha-beta-depleted transplantation in children. A library of TCRbeta sequences, prepared with unique molecular identifiers, was generated. TCRdb used MiXCR to reprocess the PCR reads, holding one entry per CDR3 protein. The table shows a few hundred thousand distinct CDR3 sequences, with about an eighth occurring only once. Specimen: PBMCs, mostly from graft donor cells, collected 360 days after TCRalphabeta/CD19-depleted stem cell transplant. The receptors come from a male patient aged 10 to 17 who had a stem cell transplant for acute myeloid leukemia, so the T cells may come from the graft donor.

This clonotype was counted at least ten times. The CDR3 DNA is TGTGCCAGCAGTAACTATCGCAGCCCGAACACCGGGGAGCTGTTTTTT. Protein: CASSNYRSPNTGELFF. V is TRBV6-2 or TRBV6-3 and J is TRBJ2-2; D is ambiguous. CDR1 is MNHEY and CDR2 is SVGEGT in the germline V gene. This CDR3 is built from 16 residues. The V and J ends lost 5 bases and 0 bases respectively, with 13 bases between them.

The CDR3 here is CASMPPGAVTDTQYF. The CDR3, as DNA: TGTGCCAGTATGCCACCGGGAGCAGTCACAGATACGCAGTATTTT. The chain carries TRBV28 and TRBJ2-3; TRBD2 is a possible D gene (6 bases). Trimming took off 9 bases at V and 2 bases at J, with 18 bases between the two ends. This CDR3 is 15 amino acids long. Germline V gives CDR1 MDHEN, CDR2 SYDVKM.

The chain joins TRBV20-1 to TRBJ1-1; D remains unclear. V shed 6 bases and J shed 4 bases, with 15 bases lying between them. CDR1 and CDR2 (germline): DFQATT, SNEGSKA (reference sequence). The CDR3 sequence is 13 residues long. As DNA, the CDR3 is TGCAGTGCCCAGCCCGGGGTGAGCACTGAAGCTTTCTTT. The encoded protein is CSAQPGVSTEAFF.